Listed here are 8 T cell receptor beta chains from one sample, sequenced in a study of T cell repertoires in cytomegalovirus infection. In TCRdb, the reads were re-called with MiXCR into one record per CDR3 protein. The sample yields more than 400,000 distinct CDR3 sequences, approximately 26% seen once. Specimen: PBMCs. These receptors all stem from a human donor in good health (CMV status not recorded). Some clones in this sample may be carry-over from other donors' samples.

There are many counts of this clonotype. The V and J genes are TRBV5-1 and TRBJ1-1, with TRBD1 as a possible D gene (6 bases). CDR3 length: 13 amino acids. V lost 1 base, J lost 5 bases, and 9 bases lay in between. Looked up from germline, CDR1 is SGHRS and CDR2 is YFSETQ. CDR3 sequence: CASSLTGITEAFF. The CDR3 nucleotides are TGCGCCAGCAGCTTGACAGGGATAACTGAAGCTTTCTTT.

The chain recombines TRBV7-9 with TRBJ2-1; D gene unclear. The CDR3 totals 13 residues. V was shortened by 5 bases and J by 6 bases, with 11 bases between the two germline ends. The germline gives CDR1 SEHNR, CDR2 FQNEAQ (reference sequence). CDR3 nucleotides: TGTGCCAGCAGCCCCGTGGCGGTCAATGAGCAGTTCTTC. It translates to CASSPVAVNEQFF.

This clonotype was seen at least ten times. V is TRBV7-8 and J is TRBJ2-3; 10 positions match TRBD1. Germline CDR1 is SGHVS and CDR2 is FQNEAQ. This CDR3 contains 14 residues. The J segment lost 6 bases and the V segment lost 4 bases, leaving 4 bases of the junction unmatched. The chain's CDR3 is CASSWGQGMDTQYF. CDR3 DNA sequence: TGTGCCAGCAGCTGGGGACAGGGGATGGATACGCAGTATTTT.

The rearrangement uses TRBV11-1 and TRBJ2-1; 8 bases match TRBD1. V was clipped by 5 bases and J by 8 bases; unmatched bases: 8. The CDR3 spans 14 residues. CDR1 is SGHAT and CDR2 is FQDESV in the germline V gene (reference sequence). This chain's CDR3 is CASSLGQAGDEQFF. For the CDR3, the DNA is TGTGCCAGCAGCCTGGGACAGGCCGGGGATGAGCAGTTCTTC. Complete variable domain (other parts from reference TRBV11-1 and TRBJ2-1): EAEVAQSPRYKITEKSQAVAFWCDPISGHATLYWYRQILGQGPELLVQFQDESVVDDSQLPKDRFSAERLKGVDSTLKIQPAELGDSAMYLCASSLGQAGDEQFFGPGTRLTVL.

This clonotype was recorded many times. This chain links TRBV7-6 with TRBJ2-6; D possibly corresponds to TRBD1 (5 bases). CDR1 and CDR2 (germline): SGHVS, FNYEAQ. The CDR3 contains 18 residues. V gave up 2 bases and J gave up 0 bases, with 14 bases separating them. The CDR3 sequence: CASSLRLSGASGANVLTF. CDR3 nucleotides: TGTGCCAGCAGCTTACGCTTGAGTGGGGCCTCTGGGGCCAACGTCCTGACTTTC. Full variable domain (remainder filled in from reference TRBV7-6 and TRBJ2-6): GAGVSQSPRYKVTKRGQDVALRCDPISGHVSLYWYRQALGQGPEFLTYFNYEAQQDKSGLPNDRFSAERPEGSISTLTIQRTEQRDSAMYRCASSLRLSGASGANVLTFGAGSRLTVL.

This clonotype was picked up a small number of times. A read error may be the cause here, since a much bigger clone is one base away. The gene calls are TRBV7-9 and TRBJ2-7, with D unclear. Germline CDR1 SEHNR, CDR2 FQNEAQ (reference sequence). The CDR3 runs 12 residues. V gave up 2 bases and J gave up 5 bases, with 7 bases separating them. DNA for the CDR3: TGTGCCAGCAGCTTAAGGGCCCACGAGCAGTACTTC. This encodes CASSLRAHEQYF. Full variable domain (rest looked up from reference TRBV7-9 and TRBJ2-7): DTGVSQNPRHKITKRGQNVTFRCDPISEHNRLYWYRQTLGQGPEFLTYFQNEAQLEKSRLLSDRFSAERPKGSFSTLEIQRTEQGDSAMYLCASSLRAHEQYFGPGTRLTVT.

This clonotype was observed many times. The chain recombines TRBV7-8 with TRBJ2-5, with TRBD2 as a possible D gene (6 bases). Germline V gene sequence: CDR1 SGHVS, CDR2 FQNEAQ. The CDR3 runs 15 residues. V lost 5 bases, J lost 1 base, and 14 bases lay in between. CDR3 DNA: TGTGCCAGCAGCCCACCCGGGACTGGCCAAGAGACCCAGTACTTC. It yields the protein CASSPPGTGQETQYF.

This chain uses TRBV11-2 with TRBJ2-1; no definite D call. The CDR3 sequence is 14 residues long. The V gene's germline CDR1 is SGHAT and CDR2 FQNNGV. Between the trimmed V and J ends, which lost 2 bases and 6 bases, there was a span of 11 bases. The CDR3 spells CASSLYPESNEQFF. CDR3 sequence (DNA): TGTGCCAGCAGCTTATACCCAGAGAGCAATGAGCAGTTCTTC.